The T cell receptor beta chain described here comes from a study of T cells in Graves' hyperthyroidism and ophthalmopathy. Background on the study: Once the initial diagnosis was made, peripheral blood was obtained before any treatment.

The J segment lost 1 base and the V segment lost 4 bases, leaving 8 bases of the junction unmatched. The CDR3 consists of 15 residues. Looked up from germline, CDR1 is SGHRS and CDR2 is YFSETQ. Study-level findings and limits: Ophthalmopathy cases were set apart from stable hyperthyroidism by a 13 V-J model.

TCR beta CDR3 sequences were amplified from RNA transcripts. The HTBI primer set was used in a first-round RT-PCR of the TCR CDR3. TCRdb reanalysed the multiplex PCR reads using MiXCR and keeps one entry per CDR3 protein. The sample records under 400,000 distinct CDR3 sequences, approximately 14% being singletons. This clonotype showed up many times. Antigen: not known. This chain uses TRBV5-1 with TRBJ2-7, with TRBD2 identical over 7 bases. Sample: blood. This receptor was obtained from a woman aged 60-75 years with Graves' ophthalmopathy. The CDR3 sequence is CASSLPPGGSYEQYF. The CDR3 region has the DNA TGCGCCAGCAGCCTCCCGCCGGGAGGTTCCTACGAGCAGTACTTC. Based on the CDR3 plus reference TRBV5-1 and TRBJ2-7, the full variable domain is KAGVTQTPRYLIKTRGQQVTLSCSPISGHRSVSWYQQTPGQGLQFLFEYFSETQRNKGNFPGRFSGRQFSNSRSEMNVSTLELGDSALYLCASSLPPGGSYEQYFGPGTRLTVT.